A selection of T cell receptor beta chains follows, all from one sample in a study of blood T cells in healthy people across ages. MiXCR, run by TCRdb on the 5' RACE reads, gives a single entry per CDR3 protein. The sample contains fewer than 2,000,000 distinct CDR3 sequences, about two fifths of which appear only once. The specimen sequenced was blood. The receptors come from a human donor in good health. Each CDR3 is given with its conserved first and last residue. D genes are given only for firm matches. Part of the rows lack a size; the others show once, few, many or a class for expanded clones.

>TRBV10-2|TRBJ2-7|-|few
TGCGCCAGCAGTGTACGCTCCTACGAGCAGTACTTC
CASSVRSYEQYF
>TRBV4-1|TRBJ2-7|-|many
TGCGCCAGCAGCCCCCGGGACAGCAGGGGGGGCGAGCAGTACTTC
CASSPRDSRGGEQYF
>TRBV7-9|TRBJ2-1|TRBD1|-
TGTGCCAGCAGCCCCAAAGGGGGCCCTAAAGCATTCTACAATGAGCAGTTCTTC
CASSPKGGPKAFYNEQFF
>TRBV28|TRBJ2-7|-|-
TGTGCCAGCAGTTTTTTTATAGGGGCCTACGAGCAGTACTTC
CASSFFIGAYEQYF
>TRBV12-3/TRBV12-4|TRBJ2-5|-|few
TGTGCCAGCAGCGCCGACAGGGAGACCCAGTACTTC
CASSADRETQYF
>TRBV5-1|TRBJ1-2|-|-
TGCGCCAGCAGCGAGGGCCTCCCGGGCCAGGGATCTGGCTACACCTTC
CASSEGLPGQGSGYTF
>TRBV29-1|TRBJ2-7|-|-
TGCAGCGTTGAAATGCAGGGTGGGTCCTACGAGCAGTACTTC
CSVEMQGGSYEQYF
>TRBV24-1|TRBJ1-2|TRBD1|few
TGTGCCACCAGTGATCCCGGGACAGGGGGCGCAGTTAATGGCTACACCTTC
CATSDPGTGGAVNGYTF
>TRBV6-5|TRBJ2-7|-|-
TGTGCCAGCAGTCGACAGTTGCTTACGGAGCAGTACTTC
CASSRQLLTEQYF
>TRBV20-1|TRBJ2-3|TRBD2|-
TGCAGTGCTCCCCCCACCGGGACTAGCGGGGGGTGGGCAGATACGCAGTATTTT
CSAPPTGTSGGWADTQYF
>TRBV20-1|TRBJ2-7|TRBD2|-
TGCAGTGCTAGTGGATTACCGGGACTAGCGGGCGAATACGAGCAGTACTTC
CSASGLPGLAGEYEQYF
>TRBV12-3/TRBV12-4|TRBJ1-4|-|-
TGTGCCAGCAGTGCACAGGGTAAGGATGAAAAACTGTTTTTT
CASSAQGKDEKLFF
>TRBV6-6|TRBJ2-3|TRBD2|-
TGTGCCAGCAGTTACGGACTAGCGGGGCGGGAAGCAGATACGCAGTATTTT
CASSYGLAGREADTQYF
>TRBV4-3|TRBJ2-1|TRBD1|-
TGCGCCAGCAGCCCAGGGGGTGTCAGGGGGAATGAGCAGTTCTTC
CASSPGGVRGNEQFF
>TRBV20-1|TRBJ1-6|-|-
TGCAGTGCTAGACAGGGTTCGGATTCACCCCTCCACTTT
CSARQGSDSPLHF
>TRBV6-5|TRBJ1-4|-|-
TGTGCCAGCAGTTACGACCTTGATCGTGTTAAGGAAAAACTGTTTTTT
CASSYDLDRVKEKLFF
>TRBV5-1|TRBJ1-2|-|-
TGCGCCAGCAGCTTGGATCGGGGATATGGCCACACCTTC
CASSLDRGYGHTF
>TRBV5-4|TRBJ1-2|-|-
TGTGCCAGCAGCTTGGAGCGGGGCGTGGGCTACACCTTC
CASSLERGVGYTF
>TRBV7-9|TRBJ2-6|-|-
TGTGCCAGCAGCCCCTCCGAGCCCCCAGGGGCCAACGTCCTGACTTTC
CASSPSEPPGANVLTF
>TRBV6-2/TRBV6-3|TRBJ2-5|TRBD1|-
TGTGCCAGCAGTGGACAGGGGATGAAGACCCAGTACTTC
CASSGQGMKTQYF
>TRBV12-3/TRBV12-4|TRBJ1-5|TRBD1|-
TGTGCCAGCAGTTTCCACGCGGACAGGGGGCATCAGCCCCAGCATTTT
CASSFHADRGHQPQHF
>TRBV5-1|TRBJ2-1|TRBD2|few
TGCGCCAGCAGCCCCGGGACTAGCGGGGTCGAGCAGTTCTTC
CASSPGTSGVEQFF
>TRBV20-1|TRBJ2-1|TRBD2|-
TGCAGTGCTAGAGACCGACTAGCGGGGGTCTACAATGAGCAGTTCTTC
CSARDRLAGVYNEQFF
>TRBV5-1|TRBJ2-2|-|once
TGCGCCAGCAGCTTGGTTGTTATGGGACTTCCCGAGACAGGGATCGGGGAGCTGTTTTTT
CASSLVVMGLPETGIGELFF
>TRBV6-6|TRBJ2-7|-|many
TGTGCCAGCAGTTACACGGACGAGCAGTACTTC
CASSYTDEQYF
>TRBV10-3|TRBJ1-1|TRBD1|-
TGTGCCATCAGTGAGTCGGGGACAGCATATAAAATTGAAGCTTTCTTT
CAISESGTAYKIEAFF
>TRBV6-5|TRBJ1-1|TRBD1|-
TGTGCCAGCAGGCGCGATCGGGACAGTACTGAAGCTTTCTTT
CASRRDRDSTEAFF
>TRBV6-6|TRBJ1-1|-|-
TGTGCCAGCAGTACAGACAGGCCCACTGAAGCTTTCTTT
CASSTDRPTEAFF
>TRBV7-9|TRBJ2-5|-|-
TGTGCCAGCAGCCCCCCGGTGGGGAACCAGTACTTC
CASSPPVGNQYF
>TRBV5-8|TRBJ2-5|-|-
TGTGCCAGCAGCGAGGGCACGGGGGGCTTGGAGACCCAGTACTTC
CASSEGTGGLETQYF
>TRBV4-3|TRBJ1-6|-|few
TGCGCCAGCAGCCCAGGGATAACATATAATTCACCCCTCCACTTT
CASSPGITYNSPLHF
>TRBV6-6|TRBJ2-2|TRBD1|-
TGTGCCAGCACCATGACAGGGGCCTTAACCGGGGAGCTGTTTTTT
CASTMTGALTGELFF
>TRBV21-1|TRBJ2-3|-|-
TGTGCCAGCAGACAGGACAGGGAAGATACGCAGTATTTT
CASRQDREDTQYF
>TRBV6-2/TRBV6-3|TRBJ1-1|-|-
TGTGCCAGCAGTTATGTCGGTGAAGCTTTCTTT
CASSYVGEAFF
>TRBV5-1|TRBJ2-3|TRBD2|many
TGCGCCAGCAGCTTGGGTGGGACTAGAGATACGCAGTATTTT
CASSLGGTRDTQYF
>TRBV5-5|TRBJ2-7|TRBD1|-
TGTGCCAGCAGCCCTGGGGACAGTTGGAATGAGCAGTACTTC
CASSPGDSWNEQYF
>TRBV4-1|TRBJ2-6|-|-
TGCGCCAGCAGCCAAGTAGGCCGGATCTCTGGGGCCAACGTCCTGACTTTC
CASSQVGRISGANVLTF
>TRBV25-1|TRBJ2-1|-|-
TGTGCCAGCACCCCGAGGGGGACGGCATACGATGAGCAGTTCTTC
CASTPRGTAYDEQFF
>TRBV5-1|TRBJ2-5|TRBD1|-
TGCGCCAGCAGCCCAGGGACAGGGGCCGAACAGACCCAGTACTTC
CASSPGTGAEQTQYF
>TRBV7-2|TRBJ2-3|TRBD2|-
TGTGCCAGCAGCTTTCTGCCGTCAACTAGCGGGGGGGCAGATACGCAGTATTTT
CASSFLPSTSGGADTQYF
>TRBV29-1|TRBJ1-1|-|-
TGCAGCGTTGAAGTTCCCAGGGATAACACTGAAGCTTTCTTT
CSVEVPRDNTEAFF
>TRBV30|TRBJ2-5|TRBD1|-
TGTGCCTGGAGGGCCAGGGGGCAAGAGACCCAGTACTTC
CAWRARGQETQYF
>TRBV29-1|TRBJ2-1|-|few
TGCAGCGTTGAAGGGACAGCAGATAATGAGCAGTTCTTC
CSVEGTADNEQFF
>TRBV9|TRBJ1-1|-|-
TGTGCCAGCAGCCCAGGCCCAGGGGAGTGGACTTTCTTT
CASSPGPGEWTFF
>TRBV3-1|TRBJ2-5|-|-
TGTGCCAGCAGCCAATATAAATTGGGATCGACCCAGTACTTC
CASSQYKLGSTQYF